Below, 32 T cell receptor beta chains from the same sample are listed, as sequenced in a study of blood T cell repertoires in COVID-19. Here immunoSEQ multiplex PCR was the method, and the copy in TCRdb shows in-frame clones only, minus some. Of 150,000 to 180,000 clones in the sample, about 89% were seen once. Sample: peripheral blood. The receptors shown here come from a man between 45 and 60 years old with acute or convalescent COVID-19.

This clone was seen just once. Other DNA sequences in the same sample also yield this CDR3. This chain links TRBV30 with TRBJ1-3; D ambiguous. The CDR3 is made up of 13 amino acids. The V gene's germline CDR1 is GTSNPN and CDR2 SVGIG (reference sequence). Trimming took off 0 bases at V and 1 base at J, with 4 bases between the two ends. CDR3 nucleotides: TGTGCCTGGAGTGTGTCTTCTGGAAACACCATATATTTT. It encodes CAWSVSSGNTIYF.

The rearrangement joins TRBV7-2 to TRBJ2-1; tentative D call: TRBD2 (6 bases). With 3 bases removed from V and 9 bases from J, the gap between germline ends came to 18 bases. The V gene's germline CDR1 is SGHTA and CDR2 FQGNSA. There are 15 residues in the CDR3. The DNA for the CDR3 is TGTGCCAGCAGCTTCGGGGCGGGGTGGGGCTTTGAGCAGTTCTTC. Translation: CASSFGAGWGFEQFF.

The chain links TRBV5-4 to TRBJ1-5, with TRBD1 identical over 7 bases. This CDR3 has 14 residues. Germline loops: CDR1 SGHNT, CDR2 YYREEE (reference sequence). J gave up 3 bases and V 3 bases, and 3 bases lay outside the gene matches. CDR3 sequence (DNA): TGTGCCAGCAGCTCCGACAGGGACAATCAGCCCCAGCATTTT. Protein sequence: CASSSDRDNQPQHF.

The chain recombines TRBV3-1 (or the pseudogene TRBV3-2) with TRBJ2-2; 8 nucleotides agree with TRBD1. This CDR3 region has 15 residues. Germline CDR1 reads LGHDT; CDR2 reads YNNKEL (reference sequence). J was trimmed by 6 bases and V by 8 bases; bases with no gene match: 11. The CDR3 DNA reads TGTGCCAGCGACGATGGACAGGGTGGTGCCGGGGAGCTGTTTTTT. Amino acids: CASDDGQGGAGELFF.

The chain joins TRBV28 to TRBJ2-5, with 9 bases that match TRBD2. This CDR3 has 13 amino acids. Trimming at V came to 7 bases and at J to 2 bases, leaving 2 bases not matched to a gene. Germline values: CDR1 MDHEN, CDR2 SYDVKM. The CDR3 coding sequence is TGTGCCAGCAAGGCGGGAGGGCAAGAGACCCAGTACTTC. As protein: CASKAGGQETQYF.

This clone occurred once. The chain recombines TRBV9 with TRBJ1-2, with TRBD1 identical over 9 bases. The CDR3 sequence is 13 residues long. J was trimmed by 6 bases and V by 2 bases; bases with no gene match: 2. Germline values: CDR1 SGDLS, CDR2 YYNGEE. CDR3 region: CASSVGTGHGYTF. The CDR3 nucleotides read TGTGCCAGCAGCGTTGGGACAGGGCATGGCTACACCTTC.

V is TRBV2 and J is TRBJ1-6, with a tentative D call TRBD1 (6 bases). In germline, CDR1 is SNHLY, CDR2 FYNNEI. The CDR3 length is 14 residues. V was trimmed by 4 bases and J by 8 bases, leaving 12 bases between them. CDR3 bases: TGTGCCAGCAGTGTTAAGGGGGAGTATTCACCCCTCCACTTT. Amino acids: CASSVKGEYSPLHF.

As DNA, the CDR3 is TGTGCCAGCTCACCGGCGGAGATCACCGGGGAGCTGTTTTTT. Protein: CASSPAEITGELFF. The chain is built from TRBV18 and TRBJ2-2; D unclear. The CDR3 loop spans 14 amino acids. CDR1 and CDR2 (germline): KGHSH, LQKENI. V was clipped by 3 bases and J by 4 bases, with 9 bases between them.

V is TRBV19 and J is TRBJ2-2, with 10 positions matching TRBD2. Germline V gene sequence: CDR1 LNHDA, CDR2 SQIVND (reference sequence). The CDR3 is made up of 16 amino acids. The V and J ends lost 9 bases and 4 bases, in that order; junction bases with no gene match: 11. CDR3 region: CASTPGSGGPTGELFF. The CDR3 nucleotides read TGTGCCAGCACCCCAGGTAGCGGGGGGCCCACCGGGGAGCTGTTTTTT.

The chain employs TRBV7-8 and TRBJ2-5; D gene unclear. This CDR3 spans 15 amino acids. CDR1 and CDR2 (germline): SGHVS, FQNEAQ. The V end was cut by 0 bases, the J end by 0 bases, with 8 bases between. In DNA form, the CDR3 reads TGTGCCAGCAGCTTAGCCAGACTGCACCAAGAGACCCAGTACTTC. This translates into CASSLARLHQETQYF.

This chain joins TRBV19 and TRBJ1-1; D gene uncertain. CDR3 length: 13 residues. Trimming took off 7 bases at V and 1 base at J, with 10 bases between the two ends. CDR1 LNHDA and CDR2 SQIVND come from the germline V gene (reference sequence). The CDR3 loop reads CASIRGGNTEAFF. The CDR3 region has the DNA TGTGCCAGTATCCGGGGAGGGAACACTGAAGCTTTCTTT.

The chain combines TRBV4-2 with TRBJ1-2, with no clear D. V was cut by 0 bases and J by 7 bases, with 15 bases left in between. CDR3 size: 15 residues. Germline assignment: CDR1 LGHNA and CDR2 YNFKEQ. The CDR3 here is CASSQDSAFNGGYTF. CDR3 in DNA: TGTGCCAGCAGCCAAGATAGTGCCTTTAACGGTGGCTACACCTTC.

CDR3 nucleotide sequence: TGTGCCAGCAGCCAGAGGGGTGGCGTGGGGGGAAATCAGCCCCAGCATTTT. It specifies CASSQRGGVGGNQPQHF. The chain links TRBV3-1 (or the pseudogene TRBV3-2) to TRBJ1-5; a weak D match, TRBD1 (5 bases). This CDR3 is built from 17 residues. Germline lookup yields CDR1 LGHDT and CDR2 YNNKEL (reference sequence). Trimming removed 3 bases from V and 4 bases from J, with 19 bases in between.

The gene calls are TRBV27 and TRBJ2-2; TRBD2 matches at 8 bases. V shed 6 bases, J shed 2 bases, and the junction held 14 bases outside the gene matches. There are 18 residues in the CDR3. Germline assignment: CDR1 MNHEY and CDR2 SMNVEV (reference sequence). The CDR3 coding sequence is TGTGCCAGCAGCCCGCGGGGTAGTAGCGGGGAAAACACCGGGGAGCTGTTTTTT. This gives the protein CASSPRGSSGENTGELFF.

The genes are TRBV4-2 and TRBJ1-1, with D perhaps matching TRBD1 (5 bases). V lost 1 base and J 3 bases, leaving 12 bases between the germline ends. The CDR3 consists of 15 residues. Per the germline V gene, CDR1 is LGHNA and CDR2 is YNFKEQ. Here the CDR3 reads CASSQVIWDYTEAFF. In nucleotides, the CDR3 is TGTGCCAGCAGCCAAGTTATCTGGGACTACACTGAAGCTTTCTTT.

The sample holds one count of this clone. This chain uses TRBV10-3 with TRBJ2-7; 7 bases match TRBD1. The V gene's germline CDR1 is ENHRY and CDR2 SYGVKD. This CDR3 has 14 amino acids. The J segment lost 6 bases and the V segment lost 4 bases, leaving 9 bases of the junction unmatched. CDR3 in DNA: TGTGCCATCAGTGGAAACAGGGGAGACGGCGAGCAGTACGTC. Residues: CAISGNRGDGEQYV.

The rearrangement uses TRBV7-6 and TRBJ1-6; 9 nucleotides match TRBD1. This CDR3 is built from 13 residues. The V segment lost 5 bases and the J segment 8 bases; nucleotides outside the gene matches: 1. Germline V gene lookup returns CDR1 SGHVS and CDR2 FNYEAQ. The CDR3 DNA sequence: TGTGCCAGCAGCCGGACAGGGGATTCACCCCTCCACTTT. Protein: CASSRTGDSPLHF.

This clone was picked up one time. V and J are TRBV27 and TRBJ2-1, with D perhaps matching TRBD1 (6 bases). The CDR3 is 14 residues long. The V gene lost 3 bases and the J gene lost 5 bases, with 11 bases spanning the gap. Germline-derived CDR1 and CDR2 are MNHEY and SMNVEV (reference sequence). The CDR3 here is CASSLWGQNNEQFF. In DNA, the CDR3 is TGTGCCAGCAGTTTGTGGGGACAAAACAATGAGCAGTTCTTC.

Only a few counts were recorded for this clone. This chain uses TRBV6-5 with TRBJ2-7, with D maybe TRBD1 (6 bases). CDR3 length: 14 residues. V was pared by 7 bases and J by 2 bases, with 15 bases between. Germline V gene lookup returns CDR1 MNHEY and CDR2 SVGAGI. CDR3 loop: CASKPSTGAYEQYF. DNA of the CDR3: TGTGCCAGCAAGCCCTCGACAGGCGCCTACGAGCAGTACTTC.

The chain couples TRBV30 to TRBJ1-5; maybe TRBD1 (6 bases). Trimming cost V 3 bases and J 7 bases, with 13 bases left between them. In germline, CDR1 is GTSNPN, CDR2 SVGIG (reference sequence). The CDR3 totals 13 residues. CDR3 sequence (DNA): TGTGCCTGGAGCCTACAGGGAGGGCAGCCCCAGCATTTT. As protein: CAWSLQGGQPQHF.

The chain joins TRBV6-6 to TRBJ2-7; a weak D match, TRBD1 (6 bases). Germline V gene data show CDR1 as MNHNY and CDR2 as SVGAGI (reference sequence). This CDR3 contains 13 residues. Trimming took 5 bases from V and 9 from J, leaving 17 bases between them. In DNA, the CDR3 is TGTGCCAGCAGTCGCAGGGGTACTGACGGGCAGTACGTC. Translated, it gives CASSRRGTDGQYV.

This rearrangement joins TRBV21-1 to TRBJ1-2; the table names TRBD1, a call not compared with the DNA. TRBV21-1 is an annotated pseudogene. CDR3 length: 12 amino acids. CDR3 in DNA: TGTGCCAGCAGCAAAGCTGGCACCGGCTACACCTTC. It encodes CASSKAGTGYTF.

J is TRBJ2-3 and V is TRBV28; 7 nucleotides agree with TRBD2. Germline-derived CDR1 and CDR2 are MDHEN and SYDVKM. The CDR3 is 13 residues long. The V gene end was trimmed by 10 bases and the J gene end by 1 base; junction bases not matched to a gene: 5. The CDR3 nucleotides are TGTGCCAACCAGGGAGGGGGCACAGATACGCAGTATTTT. Translation: CANQGGGTDTQYF. Using reference TRBV28 and TRBJ2-3 for the parts outside the CDR3, the full variable domain is DVKVTQSSRYLVKRTGEKVFLECVQDMDHENMFWYRQDPGLGLRLIYFSYDVKMKEKGDIPEGYSVSREKKERFSLILESASTNQTSMYLCANQGGGTDTQYFGPGTRLTVL.

V gene TRBV6-5 combines with J gene TRBJ1-5; the match to TRBD1 covers 9 bases. The CDR3 has 14 amino acids. Trimming took 6 bases from V and 5 from J; bases not matched to a gene: 5. The V gene's germline CDR1 is MNHEY and CDR2 SVGAGI. The CDR3 bases are TGTGCCAGCAGGACCGGGACAGGGCATCAGCCCCAGCATTTT. Translated, it gives CASRTGTGHQPQHF.

The J gene is TRBJ1-1, the V gene TRBV11-2, with 9 nucleotides matching TRBD1. The CDR3 consists of 12 residues. The germline V gene encodes CDR1 SGHAT and CDR2 FQNNGV. V shed 4 bases and J 11 bases; nucleotides not matched to a gene: 5. The CDR3 loop is CASSSAGTGAFF. For the CDR3, the DNA is TGTGCCAGCAGCTCCGCCGGGACAGGGGCTTTCTTT.

The chain combines TRBV28 with TRBJ2-1; TRBD2 aligns across 7 bases. This CDR3 region has 15 residues. CDR1 and CDR2 (germline): MDHEN, SYDVKM. V shed 1 base, J shed 8 bases, and the junction held 8 bases outside the gene matches. The DNA for the CDR3 is TGTGCCAGCAGTTTATCCCAGGCTAGCGGCGATGAGCAGTTCTTC. Amino acid sequence: CASSLSQASGDEQFF. Looking up the rest from reference TRBV28 and TRBJ2-1 gives the full variable domain: DVKVTQSSRYLVKRTGEKVFLECVQDMDHENMFWYRQDPGLGLRLIYFSYDVKMKEKGDIPEGYSVSREKKERFSLILESASTNQTSMYLCASSLSQASGDEQFFGPGTRLTVL.

The gene calls are TRBV30 and TRBJ2-7; 10 positions match TRBD2. V trimming: 8 bases; J trimming: 2 bases; junction bases outside the gene matches: 6. CDR3 length equals 13 residues. The V gene's germline CDR1 is GTSNPN and CDR2 SVGIG (reference sequence). The CDR3 DNA is TGTGCCCTGCATAGCGGGAGGACCTACGAGCAGTACTTC. It translates to CALHSGRTYEQYF.

The V call is TRBV5-5, the J call TRBJ1-1, with TRBD1 identical over 8 bases. This CDR3 is 16 amino acids long. CDR1 and CDR2 (germline): SGHKS, YYEKEE (reference sequence). V gave up 4 bases and J gave up 6 bases; unmatched junction bases: 14. CDR3 protein: CASSVSAGGVWAEAFF. CDR3 coding DNA: TGTGCCAGCAGCGTCTCGGCAGGGGGCGTTTGGGCTGAAGCTTTCTTT. Supplemented by reference TRBV5-5 and TRBJ1-1, the full variable domain reads DAGVTQSPTHLIKTRGQQVTLRCSPISGHKSVSWYQQVLGQGPQFIFQYYEKEERGRGNFPDRFSARQFPNYSSELNVNALLLGDSALYLCASSVSAGGVWAEAFFGQGTRLTVV.

A single count supports this clone. The rearrangement uses TRBV29-1 and TRBJ2-1; 7 nucleotides agree with TRBD1. V trimming: 3 bases; J trimming: 6 bases; junction bases outside the gene matches: 8. The germline CDR1 and CDR2 sequences are SQVTM and ANQGSEA. The CDR3 sequence is 14 residues long. CDR3 DNA sequence: TGCAGCGTTGATGGTCACAGGGGCAGCAATGAGCAGTTCTTC. Translating it yields CSVDGHRGSNEQFF.

This chain connects TRBV19 to TRBJ1-3, with 7 bases aligning to TRBD1. The CDR3 extends over 18 amino acids. Trimming removed 3 bases from V and 0 bases from J; junction bases left unmatched: 11. Germline values: CDR1 LNHDA, CDR2 SQIVND (reference sequence). The CDR3 bases are TGTGCCAGTAGTATTCGGGGGACAGTAATTTCCTCTGGAAACACCATATATTTT. Its translation is CASSIRGTVISSGNTIYF.

V and J are TRBV19 and TRBJ1-2, with 12 bases identical to TRBD1. The CDR3 is 15 residues long. V lost 6 bases and J lost 5; bases outside the gene matches: 7. Germline loops: CDR1 LNHDA, CDR2 SQIVND (reference sequence). CDR3 sequence (DNA): TGTGCCAGTAGCCCCGGGACAGGGGGCAGGTATGGCTACACCTTC. It translates to CASSPGTGGRYGYTF.

The chain uses TRBV9 and TRBJ2-7; 7 bases map to TRBD2. Germline values: CDR1 SGDLS, CDR2 YYNGEE. The CDR3 has 15 residues. Trimming cost V 8 bases and J 3 bases; bases outside gene matches: 14. The CDR3 reads CARRLLWEGHYEQYF. The CDR3 DNA is TGTGCCAGAAGACTATTGTGGGAGGGCCACTACGAGCAGTACTTC.